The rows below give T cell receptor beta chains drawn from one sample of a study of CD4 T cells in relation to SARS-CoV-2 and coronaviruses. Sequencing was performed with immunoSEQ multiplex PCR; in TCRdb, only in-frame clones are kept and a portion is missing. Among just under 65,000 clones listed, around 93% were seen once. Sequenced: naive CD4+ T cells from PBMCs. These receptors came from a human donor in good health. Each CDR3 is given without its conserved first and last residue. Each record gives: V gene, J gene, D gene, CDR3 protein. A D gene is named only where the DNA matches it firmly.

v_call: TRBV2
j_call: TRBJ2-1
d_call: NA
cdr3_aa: ASSVARGEQF

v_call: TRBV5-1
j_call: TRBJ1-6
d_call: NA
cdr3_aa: ASSPTGTEGSPLH

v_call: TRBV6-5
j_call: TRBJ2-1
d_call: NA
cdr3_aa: ASGYNEQF

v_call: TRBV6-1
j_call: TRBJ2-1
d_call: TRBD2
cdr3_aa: ASSDPGLAGARNEQF

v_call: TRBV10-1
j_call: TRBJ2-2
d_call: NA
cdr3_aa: ASSVRGAGGELF

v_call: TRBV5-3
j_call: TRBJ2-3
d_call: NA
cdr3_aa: ARSLGGIDRDTQY

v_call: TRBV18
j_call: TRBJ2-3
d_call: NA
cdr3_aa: ASSRDLTDTQY

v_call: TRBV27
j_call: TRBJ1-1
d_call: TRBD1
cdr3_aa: ASRGLPQGYTEAF

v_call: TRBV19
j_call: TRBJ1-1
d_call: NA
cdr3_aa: ASTWGTVNTEAF

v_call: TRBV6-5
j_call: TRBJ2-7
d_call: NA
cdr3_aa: ASTAGGQGTYEQY

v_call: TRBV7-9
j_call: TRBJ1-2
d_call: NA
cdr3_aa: ASSSREARYGYT

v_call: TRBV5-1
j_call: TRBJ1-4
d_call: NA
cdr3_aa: ASSAVATNEKLF

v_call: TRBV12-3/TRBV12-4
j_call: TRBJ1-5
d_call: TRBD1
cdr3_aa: ASKPTGNQPQH

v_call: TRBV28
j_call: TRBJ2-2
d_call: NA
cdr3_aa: ASNPGSTGELF

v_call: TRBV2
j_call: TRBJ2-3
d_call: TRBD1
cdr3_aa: ASRGQSRDRLSDTQY

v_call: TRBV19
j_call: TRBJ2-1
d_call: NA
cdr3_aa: ASKLQLRSYNEQF

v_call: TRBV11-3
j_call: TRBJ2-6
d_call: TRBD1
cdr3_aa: ASSPRDRVSGANVLT

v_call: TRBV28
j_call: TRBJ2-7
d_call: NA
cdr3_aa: ASKEKLVSVNGGY

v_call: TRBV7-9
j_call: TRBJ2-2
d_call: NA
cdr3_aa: ASINWRDSPGELF

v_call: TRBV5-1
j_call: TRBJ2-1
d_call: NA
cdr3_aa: ASSLDSYNEQF

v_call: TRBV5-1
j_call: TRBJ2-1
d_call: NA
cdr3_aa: ASSLTGDGNNEQF

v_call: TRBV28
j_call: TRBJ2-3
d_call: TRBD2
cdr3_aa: ASSSGSGATDTQY

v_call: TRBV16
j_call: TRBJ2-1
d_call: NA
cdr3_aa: ASSLSGSYNEQF

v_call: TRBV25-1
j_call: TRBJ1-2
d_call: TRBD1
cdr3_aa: ASGDRGRGGYT

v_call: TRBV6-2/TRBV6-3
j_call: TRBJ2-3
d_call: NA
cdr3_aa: ASSYLARNMGRRTDTQY

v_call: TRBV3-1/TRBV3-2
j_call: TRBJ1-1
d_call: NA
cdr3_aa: ASSPRRGARNEAF

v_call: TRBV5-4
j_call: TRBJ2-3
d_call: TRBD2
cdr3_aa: ASSPGLAGGPDTQY

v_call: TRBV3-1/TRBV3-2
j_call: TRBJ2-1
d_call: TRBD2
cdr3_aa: ASSKRTSEYNEQF

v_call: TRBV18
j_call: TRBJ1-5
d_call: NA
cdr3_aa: ASSPSAGSNQPQH

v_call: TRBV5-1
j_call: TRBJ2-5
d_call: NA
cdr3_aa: ASSFSRDAQRETQY

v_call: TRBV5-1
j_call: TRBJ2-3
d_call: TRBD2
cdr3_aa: PIRRTSASSTDTQY

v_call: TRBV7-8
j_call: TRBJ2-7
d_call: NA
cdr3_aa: ASSLIGGSSYEQY